This T cell receptor beta chain came from a study of cytomegalovirus exposure and HLA in healthy donors. In the PCR, 60 Vbeta and 13 Jbeta primers were used. TCRdb keeps only in-frame clones here, not all; method: immunoSEQ multiplex PCR. The sample includes 55,000 to 70,000 clones, about three quarters of them seen just once. Trimming took 5 bases from V and 4 from J; bases not matched to a gene: 4. Germline V gene sequence: CDR1 SGHNT, CDR2 YENEEA. CDR3 length: 14 amino acids. This clonotype was sampled from a male donor in good health and CMV-seropositive. V is TRBV11-3 and J is TRBJ1-1, with 10 bases fitting TRBD1. Sequencing was performed on PBMCs. Here the CDR3 reads CASSSRTGGTEAFF. The CDR3 bases are TGTGCCAGCAGCAGCAGGACAGGGGGCACTGAAGCTTTCTTT.